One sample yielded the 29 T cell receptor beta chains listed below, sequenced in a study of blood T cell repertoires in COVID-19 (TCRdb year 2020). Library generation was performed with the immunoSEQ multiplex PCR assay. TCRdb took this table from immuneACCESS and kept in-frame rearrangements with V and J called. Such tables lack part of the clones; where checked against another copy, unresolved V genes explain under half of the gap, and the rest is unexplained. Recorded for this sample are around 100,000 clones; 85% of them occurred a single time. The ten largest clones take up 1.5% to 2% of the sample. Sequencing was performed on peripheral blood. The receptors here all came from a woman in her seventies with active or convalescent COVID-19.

CDR3 protein: CASNEGGGSNQPQHF. CDR3 nucleotides: TGTGCCAGCAACGAAGGAGGGGGCAGCAATCAGCCCCAGCATTTT. V usage is TRBV2 and J usage is TRBJ1-5; 7 bases are a match to TRBD1. Trimming at V came to 7 bases and at J to 1 base, leaving 7 bases not matched to a gene. Germline lookup yields CDR1 SNHLY and CDR2 FYNNEI. This CDR3 region has 15 residues.

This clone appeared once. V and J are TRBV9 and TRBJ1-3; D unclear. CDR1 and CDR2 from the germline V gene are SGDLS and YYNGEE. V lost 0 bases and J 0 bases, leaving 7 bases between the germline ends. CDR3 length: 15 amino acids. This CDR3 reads CASSVESYSGNTIYF. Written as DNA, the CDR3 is TGTGCCAGCAGCGTAGAGAGCTACTCTGGAAACACCATATATTTT. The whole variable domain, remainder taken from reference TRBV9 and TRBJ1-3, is DSGVTQTPKHLITATGQRVTLRCSPRSGDLSVYWYQQSLDQGLQFLIQYYNGEERAKGNILERFSAQQFPDLHSELNLSSLELGDSALYFCASSVESYSGNTIYFGEGSWLTVV.

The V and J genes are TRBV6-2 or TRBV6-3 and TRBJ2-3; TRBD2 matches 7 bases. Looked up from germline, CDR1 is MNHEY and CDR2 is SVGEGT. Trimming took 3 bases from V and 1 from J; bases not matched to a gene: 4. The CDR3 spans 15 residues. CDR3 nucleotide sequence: TGTGCCAGCAGTTATAGGAGCGGGGGCACAGATACGCAGTATTTT. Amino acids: CASSYRSGGTDTQYF.

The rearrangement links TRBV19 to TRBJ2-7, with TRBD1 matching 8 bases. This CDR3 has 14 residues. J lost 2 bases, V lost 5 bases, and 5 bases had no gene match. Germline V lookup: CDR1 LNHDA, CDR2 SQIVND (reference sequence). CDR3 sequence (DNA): TGTGCCAGTAGTGCAAGACAGGGGCCCTACGAGCAGTACTTC. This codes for CASSARQGPYEQYF.

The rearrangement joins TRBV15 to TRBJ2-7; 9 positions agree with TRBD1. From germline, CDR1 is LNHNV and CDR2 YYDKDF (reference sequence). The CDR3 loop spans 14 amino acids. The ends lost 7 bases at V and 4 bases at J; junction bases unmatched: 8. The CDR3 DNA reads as TGTGCCACCACCTCGGACAGGGGAGGATACGAGCAGTACTTC. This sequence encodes CATTSDRGGYEQYF.

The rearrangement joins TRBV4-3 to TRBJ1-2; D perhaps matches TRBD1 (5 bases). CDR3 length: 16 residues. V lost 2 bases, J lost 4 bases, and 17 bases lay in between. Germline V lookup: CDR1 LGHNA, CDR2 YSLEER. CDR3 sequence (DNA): TGCGCCAGCAGCCAAAACCGCGGGGGGGTTATCTATGGCTACACCTTC. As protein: CASSQNRGGVIYGYTF.

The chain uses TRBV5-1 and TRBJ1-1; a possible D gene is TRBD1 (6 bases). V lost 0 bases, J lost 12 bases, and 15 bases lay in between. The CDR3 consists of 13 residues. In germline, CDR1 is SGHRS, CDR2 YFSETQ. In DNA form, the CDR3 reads TGCGCCAGCAGCTTGGTAGGACAGAGCAGTACTTTCTTT. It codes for CASSLVGQSSTFF.

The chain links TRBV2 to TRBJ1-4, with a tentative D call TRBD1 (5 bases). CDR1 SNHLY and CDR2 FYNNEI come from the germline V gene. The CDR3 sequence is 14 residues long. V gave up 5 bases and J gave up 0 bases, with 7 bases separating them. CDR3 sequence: CASSTGPTNEKLFF. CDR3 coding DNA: TGTGCCAGCAGTACAGGACCAACTAATGAAAAACTGTTTTTT. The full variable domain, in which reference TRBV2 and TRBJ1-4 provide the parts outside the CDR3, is EPEVTQTPSHQVTQMGQEVILRCVPISNHLYFYWYRQILGQKVEFLVSFYNNEISEKSEIFDDQFSVERPDGSNFTLKIRSTKLEDSAMYFCASSTGPTNEKLFFGSGTQLSVL.

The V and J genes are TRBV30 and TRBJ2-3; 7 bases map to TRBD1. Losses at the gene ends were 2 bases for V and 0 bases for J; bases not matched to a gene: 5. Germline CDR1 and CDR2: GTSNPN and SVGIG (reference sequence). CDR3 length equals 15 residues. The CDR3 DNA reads TGTGCCTGGAGTCCCGGGACAGCGAGCACAGATACGCAGTATTTT. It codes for CAWSPGTASTDTQYF.

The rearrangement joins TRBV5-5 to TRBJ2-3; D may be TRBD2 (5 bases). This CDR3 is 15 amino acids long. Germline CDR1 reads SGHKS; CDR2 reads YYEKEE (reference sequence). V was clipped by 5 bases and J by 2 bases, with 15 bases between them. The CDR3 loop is CASRSRGLATDTQYF. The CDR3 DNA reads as TGTGCCAGCAGAAGCAGAGGGTTAGCCACAGATACGCAGTATTTT. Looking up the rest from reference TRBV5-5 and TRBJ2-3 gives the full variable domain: DAGVTQSPTHLIKTRGQQVTLRCSPISGHKSVSWYQQVLGQGPQFIFQYYEKEERGRGNFPDRFSARQFPNYSSELNVNALLLGDSALYLCASRSRGLATDTQYFGPGTRLTVL.

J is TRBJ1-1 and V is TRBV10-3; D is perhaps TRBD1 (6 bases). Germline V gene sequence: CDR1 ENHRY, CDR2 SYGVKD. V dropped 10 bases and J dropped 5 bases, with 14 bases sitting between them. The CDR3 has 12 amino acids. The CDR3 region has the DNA TGTGCCACCCGGACAGCCGGAACTGAAGCTTTCTTT. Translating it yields CATRTAGTEAFF.

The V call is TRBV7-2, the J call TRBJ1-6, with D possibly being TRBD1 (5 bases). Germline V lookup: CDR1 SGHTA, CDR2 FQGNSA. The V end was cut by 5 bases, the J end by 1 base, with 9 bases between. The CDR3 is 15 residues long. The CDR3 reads CASSPQGSYNSPLHF. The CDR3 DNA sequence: TGTGCCAGCAGCCCCCAGGGTTCCTATAATTCACCCCTCCACTTT. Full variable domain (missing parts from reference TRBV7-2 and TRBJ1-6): GAGVSQSPSNKVTEKGKDVELRCDPISGHTALYWYRQSLGQGLEFLIYFQGNSAPDKSGLPSDRFSAERTGGSVSTLTIQRTQQEDSAVYLCASSPQGSYNSPLHFGNGTRLTVT.

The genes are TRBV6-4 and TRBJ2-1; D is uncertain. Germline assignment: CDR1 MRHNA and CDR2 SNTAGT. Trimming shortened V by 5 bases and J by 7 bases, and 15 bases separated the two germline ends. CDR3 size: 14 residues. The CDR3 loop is CASSPTGWRNEQFF. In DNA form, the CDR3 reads TGTGCCAGCAGTCCGACTGGCTGGAGAAATGAGCAGTTCTTC.

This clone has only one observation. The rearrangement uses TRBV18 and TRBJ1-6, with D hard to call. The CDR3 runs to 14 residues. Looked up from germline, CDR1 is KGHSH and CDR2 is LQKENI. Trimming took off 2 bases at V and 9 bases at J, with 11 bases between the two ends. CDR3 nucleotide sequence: TGTGCCAGCTCACCAGTCGGGGATAGTTCACCCCTCCACTTT. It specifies CASSPVGDSSPLHF.

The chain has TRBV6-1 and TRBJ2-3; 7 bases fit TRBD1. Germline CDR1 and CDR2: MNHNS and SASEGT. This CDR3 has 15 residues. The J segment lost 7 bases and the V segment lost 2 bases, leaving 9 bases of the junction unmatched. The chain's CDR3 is CASSEPGQSRNTQYF. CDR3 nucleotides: TGTGCCAGCAGTGAACCGGGACAGTCCAGGAATACGCAGTATTTT.

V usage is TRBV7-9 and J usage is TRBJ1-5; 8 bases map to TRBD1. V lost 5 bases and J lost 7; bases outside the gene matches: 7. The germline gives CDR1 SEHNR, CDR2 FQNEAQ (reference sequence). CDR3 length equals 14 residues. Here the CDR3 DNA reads TGTGCCAGCAGCCAAGGGACAGGTAACCAGCCCCAGCATTTT. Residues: CASSQGTGNQPQHF.

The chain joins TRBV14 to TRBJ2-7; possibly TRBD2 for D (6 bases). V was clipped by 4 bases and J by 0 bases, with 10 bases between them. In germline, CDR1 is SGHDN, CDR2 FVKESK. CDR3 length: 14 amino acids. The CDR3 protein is CASSPSAISYEQYF. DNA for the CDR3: TGTGCCAGCAGCCCTAGCGCTATCTCCTACGAGCAGTACTTC. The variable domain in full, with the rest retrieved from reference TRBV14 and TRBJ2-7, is EAGVTQFPSHSVIEKGQTVTLRCDPISGHDNLYWYRRVMGKEIKFLLHFVKESKQDESGMPNNRFLAERTGGTYSTLKVQPAELEDSGVYFCASSPSAISYEQYFGPGTRLTVT.

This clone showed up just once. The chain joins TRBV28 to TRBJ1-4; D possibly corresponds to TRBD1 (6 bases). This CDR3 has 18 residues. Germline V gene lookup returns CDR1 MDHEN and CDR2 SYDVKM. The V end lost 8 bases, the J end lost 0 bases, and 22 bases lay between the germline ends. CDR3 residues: CASGPGAGARATNEKLFF. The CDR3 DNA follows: TGTGCCAGCGGCCCAGGGGCAGGGGCCCGGGCAACTAATGAAAAACTGTTTTTT.

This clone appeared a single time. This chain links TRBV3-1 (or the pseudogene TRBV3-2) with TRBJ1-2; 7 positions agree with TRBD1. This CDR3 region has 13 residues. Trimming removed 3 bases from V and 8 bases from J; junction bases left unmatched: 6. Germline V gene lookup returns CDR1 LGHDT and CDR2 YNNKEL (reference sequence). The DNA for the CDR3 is TGTGCCAGCAGCCATAGACAGGGAGGAGGCTACACCTTC. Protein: CASSHRQGGGYTF.

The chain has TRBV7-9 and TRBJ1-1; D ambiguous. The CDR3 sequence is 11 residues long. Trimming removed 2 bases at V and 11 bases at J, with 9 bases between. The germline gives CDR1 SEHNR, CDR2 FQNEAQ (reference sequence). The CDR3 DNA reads TGTGCCAGCAGCTTATTGGTACAGGCTTTCTTT. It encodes CASSLLVQAFF. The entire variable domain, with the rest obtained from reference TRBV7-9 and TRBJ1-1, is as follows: DTGVSQNPRHKITKRGQNVTFRCDPISEHNRLYWYRQTLGQGPEFLTYFQNEAQLEKSRLLSDRFSAERPKGSFSTLEIQRTEQGDSAMYLCASSLLVQAFFGQGTRLTVV.

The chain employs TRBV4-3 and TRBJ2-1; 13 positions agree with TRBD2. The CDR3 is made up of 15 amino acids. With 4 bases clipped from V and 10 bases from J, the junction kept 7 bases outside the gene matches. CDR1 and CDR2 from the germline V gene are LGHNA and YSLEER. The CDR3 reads CASSPTSGGAGEQFF. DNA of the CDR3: TGCGCCAGCAGCCCCACTAGCGGGGGGGCCGGAGAGCAGTTCTTC.

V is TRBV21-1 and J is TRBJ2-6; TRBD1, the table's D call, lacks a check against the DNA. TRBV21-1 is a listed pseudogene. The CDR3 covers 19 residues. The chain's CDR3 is CASSKGGTGVPSGANVLTF. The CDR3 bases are TGTGCCAGCAGCAAAGGGGGGACAGGGGTCCCCTCTGGGGCCAACGTCCTGACTTTC.

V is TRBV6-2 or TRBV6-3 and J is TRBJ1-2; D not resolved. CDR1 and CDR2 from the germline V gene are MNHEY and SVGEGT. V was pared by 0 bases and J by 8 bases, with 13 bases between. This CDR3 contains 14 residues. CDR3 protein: CASSYSVRMGGYTF. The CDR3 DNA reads TGTGCCAGCAGTTACTCGGTCAGGATGGGCGGCTACACCTTC.

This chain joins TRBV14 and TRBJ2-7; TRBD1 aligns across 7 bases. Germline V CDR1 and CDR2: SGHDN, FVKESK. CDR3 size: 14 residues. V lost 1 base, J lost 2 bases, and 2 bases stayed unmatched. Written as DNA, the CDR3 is TGTGCCAGCAGCCAAGCCGGGACAGCCTACGAGCAGTACTTC. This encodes CASSQAGTAYEQYF.

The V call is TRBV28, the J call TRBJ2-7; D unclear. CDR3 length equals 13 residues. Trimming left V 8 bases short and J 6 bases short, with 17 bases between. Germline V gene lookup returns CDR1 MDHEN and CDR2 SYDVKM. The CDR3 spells CASSVRPDPEQYF. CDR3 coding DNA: TGTGCCAGCTCCGTCAGGCCCGATCCCGAGCAGTACTTC.

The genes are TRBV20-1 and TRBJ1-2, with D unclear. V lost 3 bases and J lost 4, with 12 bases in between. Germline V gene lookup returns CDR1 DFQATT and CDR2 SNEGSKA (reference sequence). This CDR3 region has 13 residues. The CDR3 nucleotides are TGCAGTGCTAGTCTTCCGGTTACCTATGGCTACACCTTC. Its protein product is CSASLPVTYGYTF.

As DNA, the CDR3 is TGTGCCAGCTCACCACCGGGACTAGCGGAAGAGACCCAGTACTTC. This translates into CASSPPGLAEETQYF. V usage is TRBV18 and J usage is TRBJ2-5, with 11 bases that match TRBD2. The CDR3 runs to 15 residues. V dropped 0 bases and J dropped 3; count of bases not matched to a gene: 0. Germline loops: CDR1 KGHSH, CDR2 LQKENI.

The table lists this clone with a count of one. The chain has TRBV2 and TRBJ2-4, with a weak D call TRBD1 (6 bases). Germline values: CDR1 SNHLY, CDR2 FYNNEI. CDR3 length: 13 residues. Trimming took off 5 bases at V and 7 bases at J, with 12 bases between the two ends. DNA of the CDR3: TGTGCCAGCAGTATGTCTAGGGGGAACATTCAGTACTTC. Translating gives CASSMSRGNIQYF.

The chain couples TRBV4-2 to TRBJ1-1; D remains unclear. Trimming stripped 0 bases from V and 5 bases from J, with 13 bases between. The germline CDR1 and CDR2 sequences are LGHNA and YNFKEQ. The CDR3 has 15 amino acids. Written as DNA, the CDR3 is TGTGCCAGCAGCCAAGATTTGGCACGAGGAACTGAAGCTTTCTTT. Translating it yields CASSQDLARGTEAFF.